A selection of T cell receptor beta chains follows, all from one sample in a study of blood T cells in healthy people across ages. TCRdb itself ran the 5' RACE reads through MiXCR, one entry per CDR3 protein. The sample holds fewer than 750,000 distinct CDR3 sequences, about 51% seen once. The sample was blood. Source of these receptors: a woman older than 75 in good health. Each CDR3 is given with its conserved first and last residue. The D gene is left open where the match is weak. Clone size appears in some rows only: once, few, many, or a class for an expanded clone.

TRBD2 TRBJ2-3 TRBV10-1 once TGCGCCAGCAGGCCTACTAGCGGGACAACCACCGATACGCAGTATTTT CASRPTSGTTTDTQYF
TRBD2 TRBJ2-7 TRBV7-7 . TGTGCTAGCAGCTTAGGGCCAGCGGGGATCCAAGAGACCCGGTACTTC CASSLGPAGIQETRYF
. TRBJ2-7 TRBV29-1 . TGCAGCGTTGATGGCGGGGCGAGCTCCTACGAGCAGTACTTC CSVDGGASSYEQYF
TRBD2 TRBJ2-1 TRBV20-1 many TGCAGTGCTGGTCGAGCGGGGGGGCGCAATGAGCAGTTCTTC CSAGRAGGRNEQFF
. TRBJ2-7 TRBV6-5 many TGTGCCAGCACCACAGGGTTCAACGAGCAGTACTTC CASTTGFNEQYF
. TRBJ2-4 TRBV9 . TGTGCCAGCAGCGTAGCGGGGGCTGCCAAAAACATTCAGTACTTC CASSVAGAAKNIQYF
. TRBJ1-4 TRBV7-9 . TGTGCCAGCAGCCCCGGTTCTGGGAATGAAAAACTGTTTTTT CASSPGSGNEKLFF
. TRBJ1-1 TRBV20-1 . TGCAGTGCTAGGAGCGGGGGGGGCACTGAAGCTTTCTTT CSARSGGGTEAFF
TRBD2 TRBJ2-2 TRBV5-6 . TGTGCCAGCAGCCGAGCGGGACTCGCGAACACCGGGGAGCTGTTTTTT CASSRAGLANTGELFF
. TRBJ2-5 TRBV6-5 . TGTGCCAGCAGCTCTATTGTAATTGGCCCCCAGTACTTC CASSSIVIGPQYF
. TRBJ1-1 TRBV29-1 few TGCAGTGTCGGAGGGGGTACTGAAGCTTTCTTT CSVGGGTEAFF
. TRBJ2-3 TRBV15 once TGTGCCACCAGCAGAGAGGGACGCCCCGACACAGATACGCAGTATTTT CATSREGRPDTDTQYF
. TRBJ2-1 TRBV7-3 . TGTGCCAGCAGCTACTACGACAGACGTGAGCAGTTCTTC CASSYYDRREQFF
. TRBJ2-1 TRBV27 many TGTGCCAGCAGTTTAACCCCCCTAGGAGGGAATGAGCAGTTCTTC CASSLTPLGGNEQFF
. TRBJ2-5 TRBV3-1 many TGTGCCAGCAGCCAAGTGGCCGTTGAAACCCAGTACTTC CASSQVAVETQYF
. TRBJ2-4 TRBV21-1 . TGTGCCAGCACCGAGCCCGGATCCACATTACTAGCCAAAAACATTCAGTACTTC CASTEPGSTLLAKNIQYF
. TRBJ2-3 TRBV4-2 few TGTGCCAGCGGCCTCCGCACAGATACGCAGTATTTT CASGLRTDTQYF
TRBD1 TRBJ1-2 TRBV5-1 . TGCGCCAGCAGGGGTACAGGGGAATATGGCTACACCTTC CASRGTGEYGYTF
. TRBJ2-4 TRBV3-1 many TGTGCCAGCAGCCAAGAGGGTGTGGGGTCGGGCATTCAGTACTTC CASSQEGVGSGIQYF
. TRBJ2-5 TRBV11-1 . TGTGCCAGCAGCTTAAAAGCGGGAGAGACCCAGTACTTC CASSLKAGETQYF
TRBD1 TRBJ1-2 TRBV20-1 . TGCAGTGCTAGAGATCGCGTAGGGGGCGAATATGGCTACACCTTC CSARDRVGGEYGYTF
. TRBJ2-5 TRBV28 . TGTGCCAGCAGTTTAAGTAGCACGGAGACCCAGTACTTC CASSLSSTETQYF
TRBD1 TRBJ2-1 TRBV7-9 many TGTGCCACCCCAGGGGGACAGGCCACCTCCTACAATGAGCAGTTCTTC CATPGGQATSYNEQFF
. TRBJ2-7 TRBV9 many TGTGCCAGCAGCGTAGGAGGTTCAGGGTACTCCTACGAGCAGTACTTC CASSVGGSGYSYEQYF
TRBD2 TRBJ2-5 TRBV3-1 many TGTGCCAGCAGCCGAGTTTCGGGACTAGCGGAGACCCAGTACTTC CASSRVSGLAETQYF
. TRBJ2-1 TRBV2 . TGTGCCAGCAGTGATGGGACTTCCGATGAGCAGTTCTTC CASSDGTSDEQFF
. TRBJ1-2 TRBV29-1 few TGCAGCGTCTGGGGGGGGGCTGGAAACTATGGCTACACCTTC CSVWGGAGNYGYTF
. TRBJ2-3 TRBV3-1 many TGTGCCAGCAGCCTAACAAAGAATACGCAGTATTTT CASSLTKNTQYF
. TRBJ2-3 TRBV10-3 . TGTGCCATCAGTGAGAGGACTATCACAGATACGCAGTATTTT CAISERTITDTQYF
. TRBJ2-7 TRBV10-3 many TGTGCCATCAGTGAGTCGGTGGGCCTTAACCAGGAGTACTTC CAISESVGLNQEYF
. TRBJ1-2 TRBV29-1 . TGCAGCGTTGACGGCGGCGCATCGGACAAACTATTCTATGGCTACACCTTC CSVDGGASDKLFYGYTF
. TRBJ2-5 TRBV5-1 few TGCGCCAGCAGCGATATGGGGGTTTCGGAGACCCAGTACTTC CASSDMGVSETQYF